Presented here are 24 T cell receptor beta chains from one specimen sequenced in a study of spatial heterogeneity in lung cancer. Using its own MiXCR run on the 5' RACE reads, TCRdb lists one record per CDR3 protein. The sample includes about 39,000 distinct CDR3 sequences, just over 3% seen only once; the top ten take roughly 35%. Time point given: sample taken at primary tumor resection. Sequencing used normal lung tissue next to the tumor, obtained at surgery. The receptors were gathered from a male donor with early-stage non-small cell lung cancer.

Many counts were recorded for this clonotype. This sequence joins TRBV28 and TRBJ2-6; the match to TRBD1 covers 7 bases. Germline V gene lookup returns CDR1 MDHEN and CDR2 SYDVKM. The CDR3 is 16 amino acids. V gave up 4 bases and J gave up 0 bases; unmatched junction bases: 3. For the CDR3, the DNA is TGTGCCAGCAGTTCACAGGGGAACTCTGGGGCCAACGTCCTGACTTTC. Residues: CASSSQGNSGANVLTF.

In its sample, this clonotype was seen many times. The rearrangement links TRBV6-1 to TRBJ1-4; D is perhaps TRBD1 (6 bases). There are 13 residues in the CDR3. V lost 3 bases to trimming and J lost 11 bases, with 13 bases between them. CDR1 MNHNS and CDR2 SASEGT come from the germline V gene. CDR3 residues: CASSDMDRNKLFF. The CDR3 DNA sequence: TGTGCCAGCAGTGACATGGACAGAAATAAACTGTTTTTT.

In its sample, this clonotype was seen many times. The chain employs TRBV6-1 and TRBJ2-5, with D perhaps TRBD2 (5 bases). There are 13 residues in the CDR3. Germline CDR1 and CDR2: MNHNS and SASEGT. Trimming left V 8 bases short and J 5 bases short, with 15 bases between. DNA for the CDR3: TGTGCCAGCGCTAGAACTAGGACGGAGACCCAGTACTTC. This encodes CASARTRTETQYF.

This clonotype was seen a few times. The chain couples TRBV6-2 or TRBV6-3 to TRBJ2-7; D remains ambiguous. CDR3 size: 12 residues. Germline V gives CDR1 MNHEY, CDR2 SVGEGT. V lost 6 bases, J lost 0 bases, and 6 bases lay in between. The CDR3 DNA sequence: TGTGCCAGCAGATTCAACTCCTACGAGCAGTACTTC. Translated: CASRFNSYEQYF.

This clonotype has a handful of counts. This chain uses TRBV12-3 or TRBV12-4 with TRBJ1-1; no firm D call. Deletions cut 3 bases from V and 10 bases from J, with 12 bases between. This CDR3 is 12 amino acids long. Here the CDR3 DNA reads TGTGCCAGCAGTTTGGTCCGCTTGGGAGCTTTCTTT. Translating it yields CASSLVRLGAFF.

This clonotype was observed at least ten times. The gene calls are TRBV20-1 and TRBJ1-2; D unresolved. The CDR3 is made up of 13 amino acids. V was clipped by 2 bases and J by 8 bases, with 15 bases between them. CDR1 is DFQATT and CDR2 is SNEGSKA in the germline V gene (reference sequence). CDR3 residues: CSARFGRVVGYTF. The CDR3 nucleotides read TGCAGTGCTAGATTTGGTCGGGTGGTAGGCTACACCTTC.

To note about this clonotype: One base away lies a much larger clone, so this may be a sequencing read error. J is TRBJ2-5 and V is TRBV5-1; the match to TRBD1 covers 11 bases. This CDR3 spans 14 amino acids. Germline V lookup: CDR1 SGHRS, CDR2 YFSETQ. The chain's CDR3 is CTSKRDRGRETQYF. CDR3 bases: TGCACCAGCAAACGGGACAGGGGGAGGGAGACCCAGTACTTC.

This clonotype was recorded many times. The chain couples TRBV7-8 to TRBJ2-3, with TRBD2 matching 7 bases. CDR1 and CDR2 from the germline V gene are SGHVS and FQNEAQ. After removal of 4 bases from V and 2 bases from J, the junction contained 21 bases not matched to a gene. CDR3 size: 20 residues. The CDR3 DNA reads TGTGCCAGCAGCTCACGGGGGGATAGCGATGGGTACGGATCCACAGATACGCAGTATTTT. Translated, it gives CASSSRGDSDGYGSTDTQYF.

This clonotype was detected a few times. The J gene is TRBJ2-3, the V gene TRBV6-4, with unresolved D. This CDR3 has 14 amino acids. Germline V gene lookup returns CDR1 MRHNA and CDR2 SNTAGT. Trimming pared 4 bases from V and 2 bases from J, leaving 10 bases between. The CDR3 DNA is TGTGCCAGCAGTGTAGGCAGCTTCACAGATACGCAGTATTTT. This encodes CASSVGSFTDTQYF.

This clonotype appeared many times. The genes are TRBV5-1 and TRBJ1-5; 9 bases are shared with TRBD1. Germline V CDR1 and CDR2: SGHRS, YFSETQ. The CDR3 loop spans 14 amino acids. J gave up 5 bases and V 4 bases, and 4 bases lay outside the gene matches. The CDR3 DNA reads TGCGCCAGCAGCCTGACAGGGGGGGATCAGCCCCAGCATTTT. Its translation is CASSLTGGDQPQHF.

This clonotype appeared many times. This CDR3 reads CASSEYSEAFF. DNA for the CDR3: TGTGCCAGCAGTGAGTATTCTGAAGCTTTCTTT. The chain employs TRBV2 and TRBJ1-1; no clear D. The CDR3 totals 11 residues. The germline V and J ends were trimmed by 3 bases and 6 bases, with 5 bases remaining between them. Germline V gene lookup returns CDR1 SNHLY and CDR2 FYNNEI.

This clonotype was observed at least ten times. J is TRBJ2-3 and V is TRBV7-3; D uncertain. The germline V gene has CDR1 SGHTA and CDR2 FQGTGA. This CDR3 has 12 residues. V lost 5 bases, J lost 2 bases, and 5 bases lay in between. CDR3 nucleotides: TGTGCCAGCAGCCCCGACACAGATACGCAGTATTTT. Encoded protein: CASSPDTDTQYF.

This clonotype was seen repeatedly, ten times or more. The genes are TRBV6-5 and TRBJ2-5; the match to TRBD1 covers 7 bases. The CDR3 is 14 amino acids. Per germline, CDR1 MNHEY and CDR2 SVGAGI. V shed 0 bases and J 4 bases; nucleotides not matched to a gene: 2. CDR3 sequence: CASSYSDRAETQYF. DNA for the CDR3: TGTGCCAGCAGTTACTCCGACAGGGCAGAGACCCAGTACTTC.

This clonotype was counted ten times or more. This rearrangement joins TRBV2 to TRBJ1-2; D uncertain. Germline CDR1 is SNHLY and CDR2 is FYNNEI. V lost 6 bases, J lost 6 bases, and 11 bases lay in between. The CDR3 loop spans 12 amino acids. The CDR3 region is CASSLLENGYTF. The CDR3 coding sequence is TGTGCCAGCAGCTTATTAGAGAATGGCTACACCTTC.

The sample holds many counts of this clonotype. The CDR3 region is CSARDPTGGLNTEAFF. The CDR3 region has the DNA TGCAGTGCTAGAGATCCCACAGGGGGCTTGAACACTGAAGCTTTCTTT. V and J are TRBV20-1 and TRBJ1-1, with 9 bases fitting TRBD1. The CDR3 has 16 residues. Germline V gene lookup returns CDR1 DFQATT and CDR2 SNEGSKA (reference sequence). Trimming took 0 bases from V and 0 from J; bases not matched to a gene: 5.

This clonotype was seen many times. The V call is TRBV7-9, the J call TRBJ2-5; D remains unclear. The germline V gene has CDR1 SEHNR and CDR2 FQNEAQ (reference sequence). Trimming took 1 base from V and 1 from J, leaving 7 bases between them. The CDR3 has 14 amino acids. CDR3 nucleotide sequence: TGTGCCAGCAGCTTAGGTCAGCCCCAAGAGACCCAGTACTTC. The encoded protein is CASSLGQPQETQYF.

The rearrangement joins TRBV3-1 to TRBJ2-4; tentative D call: TRBD2 (6 bases). Per the germline V gene, CDR1 is LGHDT and CDR2 is YNNKEL (reference sequence). This CDR3 region has 19 residues. Trimming pared 7 bases from V and 3 bases from J, leaving 28 bases between. CDR3 sequence reads: CASIPPGPYGSRGKNIQYF. The CDR3 DNA reads as TGTGCCAGCATCCCTCCGGGACCCTACGGGAGTCGGGGCAAAAACATTCAGTACTTC.

The sample holds many counts of this clonotype. The V gene is TRBV7-9, the J gene TRBJ2-7, with D tentatively TRBD2 (5 bases). Germline-derived CDR1 and CDR2 are SEHNR and FQNEAQ (reference sequence). The germline V and J ends were trimmed by 5 bases and 5 bases, with 13 bases remaining between them. The CDR3 is 13 residues long. CDR3 sequence: CASSHKTRDEQYF. CDR3 DNA sequence: TGTGCCAGCAGCCATAAAACGAGGGACGAGCAGTACTTC.

This clonotype was seen many times. The chain has TRBV7-2 and TRBJ2-3; D uncertain. The CDR3 covers 14 residues. Germline lookup yields CDR1 SGHTA and CDR2 FQGNSA. The V and J ends lost 4 bases and 1 base respectively, with 9 bases between them. In DNA form, the CDR3 reads TGTGCCAGCAGCTCCGGGCCACGCACAGATACGCAGTATTTT. Protein: CASSSGPRTDTQYF.

This clonotype was counted ten times or more. The rearrangement uses TRBV20-1 and TRBJ1-1; the D gene is possibly TRBD1 (6 bases). The V gene lost 6 bases and the J gene lost 6 bases, with 14 bases spanning the gap. The CDR3 has 12 amino acids. Germline CDR1 reads DFQATT; CDR2 reads SNEGSKA (reference sequence). CDR3 loop: CSAQGGIPEAFF. The DNA for the CDR3 is TGCAGTGCCCAAGGGGGAATCCCTGAAGCTTTCTTT.

This clonotype was recorded many times. The rearrangement joins TRBV2 to TRBJ2-2; TRBD1 matches 8 bases. J gave up 7 bases and V 5 bases, and 3 bases lay outside the gene matches. The CDR3 runs 13 residues. Germline lookup yields CDR1 SNHLY and CDR2 FYNNEI. Written as DNA, the CDR3 is TGTGCCAGCAGTCTACAGGGGGTCGGGGAGCTGTTTTTT. Amino acid sequence: CASSLQGVGELFF. Variable domain in full (rest from reference TRBV2 and TRBJ2-2): EPEVTQTPSHQVTQMGQEVILRCVPISNHLYFYWYRQILGQKVEFLVSFYNNEISEKSEIFDDQFSVERPDGSNFTLKIRSTKLEDSAMYFCASSLQGVGELFFGEGSRLTVL.

This clonotype has at least ten counts. The rearrangement uses TRBV12-3 or TRBV12-4 and TRBJ2-1; D unclear. Trimming pared 2 bases from V and 8 bases from J, leaving 16 bases between. The CDR3 covers 15 residues. The CDR3 protein is CASSLSPDPGYEQFF. The CDR3 DNA reads TGTGCCAGCAGTTTATCCCCCGACCCCGGATATGAGCAGTTCTTC.

This clonotype was observed many times. The rearrangement uses TRBV10-3 and TRBJ1-2; D not certain. V shed 6 bases and J shed 9 bases, with 11 bases lying between them. The CDR3 contains 11 residues. Germline CDR1 ENHRY, CDR2 SYGVKD. The CDR3 protein is CAIRGIRSYTF. The CDR3 DNA reads TGTGCCATCAGGGGGATCAGAAGCTACACCTTC.

This clonotype appeared many times. The chain links TRBV10-1 to TRBJ1-1, with D perhaps TRBD1 (5 bases). Trimming removed 2 bases at V and 6 bases at J, with 13 bases between. CDR3 length: 14 residues. Germline V gene sequence: CDR1 WNHNN, CDR2 SYGVQD (reference sequence). CDR3 nucleotide sequence: TGCGCCAGCAGTGAGGGACGGGGGAGGCCTGAAGCTTTCTTT. As protein: CASSEGRGRPEAFF.